Listed below are T cell receptor beta chains from one sample, sequenced in a study of response to subunit inactivated influenza vaccine. TCRdb passed the RT-PCR reads through MiXCR, listing each CDR3 protein once. Counted here are around 750,000 distinct CDR3 sequences, about 20% occurring once; the ten biggest clones make up about 10%. Source: PBMCs from blood, taken 5 to 6 days after vaccination. Receptors originate from a man in his fifties or sixties who received an inactivated influenza vaccine. The CDR3 runs from the conserved cysteine through the conserved F or W.

CDR3aa	v_gene	j_gene
CASYRGGGMNTEAFF	TRBV5-1	TRBJ1-1
CASSLRRGSGSPGELFF	TRBV7-2	TRBJ2-2
CASAYGTSGYNEQFF	TRBV6-5	TRBJ2-1
CASSLAGEMFNEQYF	TRBV12-3/TRBV12-4	TRBJ2-7
CASSLDLTTLYYEQYF	TRBV7-2	TRBJ2-7
CASSESTRSTDTQYF	TRBV5-1	TRBJ2-3
CSARDFSTRQYF	TRBV20-1	TRBJ2-3
CASSRDTYATNEKLFF	TRBV5-6	TRBJ1-4
CASSKGGGRLLPNYGYTF	TRBV21-1	TRBJ1-2
CASSYSRASGSPTYEQYF	TRBV6-5	TRBJ2-7
CASGFDRVVNEQYF	TRBV6-1	TRBJ2-7
CASSPSDSSYQPQHF	TRBV5-6	TRBJ1-5
CATSRADTEAFF	TRBV15	TRBJ1-1
CAISDGPGSYEQYF	TRBV10-3	TRBJ2-7
CASSLRASLSYEQYF	TRBV27	TRBJ2-7
CASSLELGEMAYEQYF	TRBV11-2	TRBJ2-7
CSARPGTTVTDTQYF	TRBV20-1	TRBJ2-3
CASSQEIGVNTGELFF	TRBV4-3	TRBJ2-2
CASRFGTGDFEQYF	TRBV6-2/TRBV6-3	TRBJ2-7
CSGGQNLGGTEAFF	TRBV29-1	TRBJ1-1
CASSLRLAGPGELFF	TRBV12-3/TRBV12-4	TRBJ2-2
CASSPNEKLFF	TRBV7-8	TRBJ1-4
CSAYDRGLSYEQYF	TRBV20-1	TRBJ2-7
CAISGLPPDRENIQYF	TRBV10-3	TRBJ2-4
CASSVVEDTEAFF	TRBV9	TRBJ1-1
CASTPASVSGTDTQYF	TRBV12-3/TRBV12-4	TRBJ2-3
CASSPFDRNTEAFF	TRBV7-6	TRBJ1-1
CASSSVASTDTQYF	TRBV27	TRBJ2-3
CASSRQEFYEQYF	TRBV6-2/TRBV6-3	TRBJ2-7
CSGTDIWVNEQFF	TRBV29-1	TRBJ2-1
CASSVGIADEAFF	TRBV6-1	TRBJ1-1
CASSYEAGRLNTEAFF	TRBV6-2/TRBV6-3	TRBJ1-1
CATSRRLGLAGGSPYEQYF	TRBV15	TRBJ2-7
CASSPQGLGAEAFF	TRBV12-3/TRBV12-4	TRBJ1-1
CATRQDTGELFF	TRBV6-5	TRBJ2-2
CASSHGTGSNQPQHF	TRBV4-1	TRBJ1-5
CSARDGLAGVTGELFF	TRBV20-1	TRBJ2-2
CASSLRTGVETQYF	TRBV12-3/TRBV12-4	TRBJ2-5
CASSLLAGSDTQYF	TRBV27	TRBJ2-3
CATSRIFNRGEAFF	TRBV15	TRBJ1-1
CASSAQGARGYTF	TRBV6-1	TRBJ1-2
CASSQYGRNEQFF	TRBV4-2	TRBJ2-1
CASSSGLAGRQFF	TRBV7-2	TRBJ2-1
CASRNTGTAGELFF	TRBV5-1	TRBJ2-2
CASSFKGVASSGKSVEQYF	TRBV5-1	TRBJ2-7
CASSPSTVLAGGSSGQFF	TRBV9	TRBJ2-1
CASSKFIGSYEQYF	TRBV6-1	TRBJ2-7
CSARDDGNTIYF	TRBV20-1	TRBJ1-3